The sequence of this T cell receptor beta chain was determined in a study of blood T cell repertoires in COVID-19. Only in-frame clones appear in the TCRdb table, and some are missing; sequencing was by immunoSEQ multiplex PCR. The sample holds 350,000 or so clones, over 75% seen once. This TCR was sampled from a woman in her 30s who had recovered from COVID-19. The specimen sequenced was PBMCs or T cells enriched from blood (not recorded which).

This CDR3 is CASTRGTSDETQYF. Written as DNA, the CDR3 is TGTGCCAGCACCCGGGGGACTAGCGACGAGACCCAGTACTTC. The chain carries TRBV6-6 and TRBJ2-5; TRBD2 aligns across 10 bases. The CDR3 is 14 amino acids. Germline CDR1 and CDR2: MNHNY and SVGAGI (reference sequence). J was trimmed by 5 bases and V by 7 bases; bases with no gene match: 7.